These T cell receptor beta chains were read from a single sample in a study of blood T cells in healthy people across ages. TCRdb fed the 5' RACE reads into MiXCR, producing one record per CDR3 protein. The data show 850,000 or so distinct CDR3 sequences, about 30% seen once. Sequences were obtained from blood. Every receptor here comes from a woman of 80 years or more in good health. Both conserved end residues are part of each CDR3. The order of the fields is V gene, clone size, J gene, CDR3 protein. Not every row has a clone size; where given, it reads once, few, many or a size class.

TRBV7-2	many	TRBJ2-1	CASSQWAGVYNEQFF
TRBV30	many	TRBJ2-3	CAWSPTTSGQMYF
TRBV10-3	many	TRBJ1-5	CATEDRYSNQPQHF
TRBV28	many	TRBJ2-4	CASSLQTSGGLQNIQYF
TRBV7-2	-	TRBJ1-1	CASSLRPGRYTEAFF
TRBV7-4	many	TRBJ2-3	CASSLLDRESLDTQYF
TRBV4-2	few	TRBJ1-6	CASSQVVGSSYNSPLHF
TRBV4-1	-	TRBJ2-3	CASSQSTGSTDTQYF
TRBV7-2	many	TRBJ2-5	CASRKGTSGGAEETQYF
TRBV7-2	many	TRBJ2-7	CASSLDQGDLYEQYF
TRBV5-5	many	TRBJ1-2	CASSPGGTGVNYGYTF
TRBV2	-	TRBJ2-7	CASRLDRVTYEQYF
TRBV9	-	TRBJ1-6	CASSAAVDSPHHF
TRBV20-1	few	TRBJ2-1	CSARDTSGGRYNEQFF
TRBV30	few	TRBJ2-3	CAWSAGGAPDTQYF
TRBV20-1	-	-	CSAPDWASYSEQYF
TRBV14	many	TRBJ2-7	CASSLAGPRQYF
TRBV7-2	-	TRBJ2-1	CASSLAGSPYNEQFF
TRBV6-5	-	TRBJ1-5	CASSPNVGRVNQPQHF
TRBV2	many	TRBJ2-5	CASRTFAGQETQYF
TRBV24-1	many	TRBJ1-2	CATSDTGGGGSYGYTF
TRBV12-3/TRBV12-4	many	TRBJ2-5	CASSLATGSETQYF
TRBV29-1	-	TRBJ2-3	CSESDRSTDTQYF
TRBV7-3	once	TRBJ2-3	CASSPLAGGRDTQYF
TRBV12-3/TRBV12-4	many	TRBJ1-1	CASNRDRSNTEAFF
TRBV7-9	many	TRBJ1-5	CASSLSQNQPQHF
TRBV6-2/TRBV6-3	-	TRBJ2-7	CASSYLTGVPSYEQYF
TRBV7-2	many	TRBJ2-3	CASSFLAGTSDTQYF
TRBV12-3/TRBV12-4	-	TRBJ2-1	CASSLPQGSNEQFF
TRBV20-1	-	TRBJ2-5	CSARDPGLAGLYQETQYF
TRBV20-1	many	TRBJ1-5	CSAAEFNQPQHF
TRBV5-1	-	TRBJ1-5	CASSWGGDVYQPQHF
TRBV6-1	-	TRBJ1-1	CASSEIAGGGSIEAFF
TRBV20-1	-	TRBJ2-1	CSAPGPRSSYNEQFF
TRBV15	few	TRBJ2-2	CATSRVRNTGELFF
TRBV7-9	-	TRBJ2-7	CASSLVVAESYERYF
TRBV12-3/TRBV12-4	many	TRBJ1-5	CASSSQGSASNQPQHF